A selection of T cell receptor beta chains follows, all from one sample in a study of cytomegalovirus exposure and HLA in healthy donors. Clones were read by immunoSEQ multiplex PCR, and TCRdb kept only the in-frame ones, dropping some. The sample lists approximately 170,000 clones, about 77% occurring once. The source material was PBMCs. These receptor sequences come from a male donor in good health and CMV-seropositive. The CDR3 runs from the conserved cysteine through the conserved F or W. The D gene is left open where the match is weak. Size is omitted from some rows. Given values are once, few, many or a class for expanded clones.

size,V,D,J,CDR3,DNA
NA,TRBV7-2,TRBD2,TRBJ2-4,CASSLGAGAKNIQYF,TGTGCCAGCAGCTTAGGAGCGGGGGCCAAAAACATTCAGTACTTC
NA,TRBV6-6,NA,TRBJ1-2,CASNQGESYTF,TGTGCCAGCAATCAGGGTGAAAGCTACACCTTC
NA,TRBV27,NA,TRBJ1-1,CASSLRRDLTEAFF,TGTGCCAGCAGTTTACGGAGGGACCTCACTGAAGCTTTCTTT
NA,TRBV2,TRBD1,TRBJ1-1,CASSEWTGVTEAFF,TGTGCCAGCAGTGAGTGGACAGGGGTCACTGAAGCTTTCTTT
once,TRBV9,TRBD1,TRBJ1-4,CASSVEGQGATNEKLFF,TGTGCCAGCAGCGTAGAGGGACAGGGGGCAACTAATGAAAAACTGTTTTTT
NA,TRBV30,TRBD2,TRBJ2-1,CAWSELAIGNEQFF,TGTGCCTGGAGTGAACTAGCGATAGGAAATGAGCAGTTCTTC
NA,TRBV13,NA,TRBJ1-1,CASSLGSTEAFF,TGTGCCAGCAGCTTGGGGAGCACTGAAGCTTTCTTT
few,TRBV6-1,NA,TRBJ1-1,CASGRRLADTEAFF,TGTGCCAGCGGCCGGCGTTTAGCGGACACTGAAGCTTTCTTT
few,TRBV30,NA,TRBJ2-3,CAWSAGSATDTQYF,TGTGCCTGGAGTGCGGGTTCCGCAACAGATACGCAGTATTTT
NA,TRBV6-5,NA,TRBJ2-2,CASSWGHQSGELFF,TGTGCCAGCTCCTGGGGACACCAAAGCGGGGAGCTGTTTTTT
once,TRBV7-8,TRBD1,TRBJ2-3,CASRSGQSTDTQYF,TGTGCCAGCAGATCGGGACAGTCCACAGATACGCAGTATTTT